What follows is one T cell receptor (beta chain) and its context. The sample comes from a study of cytomegalovirus exposure and HLA in healthy donors. Healthy bone marrow donors made up the donor group. The PCR ran on 60 Vbeta and 13 Jbeta primers. Generated by immunoSEQ multiplex PCR, the TCRdb table keeps only in-frame clones and is missing some. This sample contains fewer than 45,000 clones. The germline CDR1 and CDR2 sequences are MNHEY and SVGAGI. This CDR3 is 14 amino acids long. The ends were cut back, 0 bases at V and 2 bases at J, with 8 bases in the middle. The TCR sequence derives from a woman aged 30 to 39 in good health and CMV-seronegative. Sequencing used PBMCs. The chain links TRBV6-5 to TRBJ2-7; tentative D call: TRBD2 (6 bases). CDR3 bases: TGTGCCAGCAGTTACTCGGGACTCGCCTACGAGCAGTACTTC. Amino acid sequence: CASSYSGLAYEQYF.